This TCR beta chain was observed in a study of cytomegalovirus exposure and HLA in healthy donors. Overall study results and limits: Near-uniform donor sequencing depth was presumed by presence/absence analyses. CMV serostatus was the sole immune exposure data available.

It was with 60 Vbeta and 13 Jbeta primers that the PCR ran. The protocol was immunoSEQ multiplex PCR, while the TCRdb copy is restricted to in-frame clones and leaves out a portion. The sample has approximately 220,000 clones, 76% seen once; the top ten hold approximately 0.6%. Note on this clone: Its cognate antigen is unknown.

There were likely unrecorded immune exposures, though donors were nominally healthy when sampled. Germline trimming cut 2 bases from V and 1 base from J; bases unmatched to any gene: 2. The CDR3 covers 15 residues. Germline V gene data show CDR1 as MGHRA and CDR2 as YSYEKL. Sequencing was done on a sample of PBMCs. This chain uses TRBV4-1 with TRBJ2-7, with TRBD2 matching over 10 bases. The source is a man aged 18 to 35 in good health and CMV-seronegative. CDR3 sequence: CASSQIAGGSYEQYF. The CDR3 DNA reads TGCGCCAGCAGCCAAATAGCGGGAGGTTCCTACGAGCAGTACTTC.